The T cell receptor beta chain under discussion was sequenced for a study of T cells after yellow fever vaccination. General study results and limits: A limited proportion of clonotypes was detected within both the CD4 and CD8 compartments. The booster saw the reappearance of most primary-vaccination clones (roughly 97% CD4, 80% to 90% CD8).

TCRdb ran MiXCR on the 5' RACE reads and lists one entry per CDR3 protein. Among 120,000 or so distinct CDR3 sequences, about 8.8% were seen once, and the ten largest hold roughly 40%. This clonotype was detected a few times. Antigen: not known. The V and J ends lost 3 bases and 2 bases respectively, with 11 bases between them. This CDR3 spans 15 amino acids. Per the germline V gene, CDR1 is LNHNV and CDR2 is YYDKDF (reference sequence). The sequence was obtained from a man aged 18 to 29 who received the YFV17D yellow fever vaccine. Sample: CD8+ T cells sorted from PBMCs, taken on the day of the yellow fever booster vaccination. V and J are TRBV15 and TRBJ2-1; maybe TRBD2 (5 bases). CDR3 loop: CATSRAGEPYNEQFF. In DNA form, the CDR3 reads TGTGCCACCAGCAGGGCCGGGGAGCCCTACAATGAGCAGTTCTTC.